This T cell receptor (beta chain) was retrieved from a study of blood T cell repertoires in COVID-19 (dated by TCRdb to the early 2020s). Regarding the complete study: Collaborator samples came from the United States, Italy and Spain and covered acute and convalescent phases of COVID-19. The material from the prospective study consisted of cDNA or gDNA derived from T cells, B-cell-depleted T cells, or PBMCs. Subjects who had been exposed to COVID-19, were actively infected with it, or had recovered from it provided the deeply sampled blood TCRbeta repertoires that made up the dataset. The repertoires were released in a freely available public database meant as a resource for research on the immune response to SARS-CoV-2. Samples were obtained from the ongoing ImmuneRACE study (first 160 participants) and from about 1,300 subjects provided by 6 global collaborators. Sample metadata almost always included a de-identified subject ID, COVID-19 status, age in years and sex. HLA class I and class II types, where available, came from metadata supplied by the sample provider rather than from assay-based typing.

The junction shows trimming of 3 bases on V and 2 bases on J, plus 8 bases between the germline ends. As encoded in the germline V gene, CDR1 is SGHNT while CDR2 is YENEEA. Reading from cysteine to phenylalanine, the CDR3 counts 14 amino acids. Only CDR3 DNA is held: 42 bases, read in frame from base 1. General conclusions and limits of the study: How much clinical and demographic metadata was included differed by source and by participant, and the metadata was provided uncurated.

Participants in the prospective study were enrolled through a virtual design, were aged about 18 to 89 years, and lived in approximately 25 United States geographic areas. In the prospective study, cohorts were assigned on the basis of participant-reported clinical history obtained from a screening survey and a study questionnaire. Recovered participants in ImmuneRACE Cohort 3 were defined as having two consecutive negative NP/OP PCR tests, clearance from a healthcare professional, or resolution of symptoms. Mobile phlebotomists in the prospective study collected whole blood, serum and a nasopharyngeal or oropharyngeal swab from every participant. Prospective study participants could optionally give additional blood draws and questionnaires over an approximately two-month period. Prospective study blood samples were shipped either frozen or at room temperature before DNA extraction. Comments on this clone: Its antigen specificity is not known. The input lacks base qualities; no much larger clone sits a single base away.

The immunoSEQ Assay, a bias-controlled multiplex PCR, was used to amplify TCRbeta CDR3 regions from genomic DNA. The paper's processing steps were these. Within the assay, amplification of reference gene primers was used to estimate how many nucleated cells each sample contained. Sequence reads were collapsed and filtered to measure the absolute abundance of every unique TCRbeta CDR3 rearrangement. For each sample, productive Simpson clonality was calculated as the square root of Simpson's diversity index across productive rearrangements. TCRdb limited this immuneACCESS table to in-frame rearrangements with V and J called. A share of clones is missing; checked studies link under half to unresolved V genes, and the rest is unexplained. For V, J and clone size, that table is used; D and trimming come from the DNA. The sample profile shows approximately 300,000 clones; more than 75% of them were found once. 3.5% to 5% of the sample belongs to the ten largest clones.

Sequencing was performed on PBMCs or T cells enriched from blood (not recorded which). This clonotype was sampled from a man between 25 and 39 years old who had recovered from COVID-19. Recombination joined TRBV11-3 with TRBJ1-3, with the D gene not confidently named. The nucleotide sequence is TGTGCCAGCAGCTTTAGAGAGACTGGAAACACCATATATTTT. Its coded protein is CASSFRETGNTIYF.